The 14 T cell receptor beta chains in this list originate from one sample, sequenced in a study of control samples from healthy donors and cancer patients (dated by TCRdb to 2020 to 2021). Receptor amplification or capture employed the immunoSEQ multiplex PCR assay. TCRdb mirrors the immuneACCESS table, restricted to in-frame sequences. Some clones are absent from its copies; in checked studies, under half trace to an unresolved V gene, and the reason for the others is unknown. The sample has some 120,000 clones on record, around 87% of them singletons. The top ten constitute approximately 2.9% of the sample. The sample taken for sequencing was blood. Every receptor here comes from a man in his sixties in good health.

The chain recombines TRBV6-1 with TRBJ1-4; D not certain. CDR1 is MNHNS and CDR2 is SASEGT in the germline V gene. V was clipped by 2 bases and J by 4 bases, with 11 bases between them. The CDR3 totals 15 residues. CDR3 nucleotides: TGTGCCAGCAGTGAAACGTGGGGTAGTAATGAAAAACTGTTTTTT. Translation: CASSETWGSNEKLFF.

The V and J genes are TRBV7-9 and TRBJ1-6; D is unresolved. From germline, CDR1 is SEHNR and CDR2 FQNEAQ (reference sequence). This CDR3 has 12 amino acids. The V and J ends lost 3 bases and 7 bases respectively, with 4 bases between them. The CDR3 reads CASSFGNSPLHF. The DNA of the CDR3 is TGTGCCAGCAGCTTCGGGAATTCACCCCTCCACTTT. Full variable domain (rest looked up from reference TRBV7-9 and TRBJ1-6): DTGVSQNPRHKITKRGQNVTFRCDPISEHNRLYWYRQTLGQGPEFLTYFQNEAQLEKSRLLSDRFSAERPKGSFSTLEIQRTEQGDSAMYLCASSFGNSPLHFGNGTRLTVT.

This chain links TRBV5-4 with TRBJ2-2, with D hard to call. The V and J ends lost 2 bases and 0 bases respectively, with 8 bases between them. Germline V CDR1 and CDR2: SGHNT, YYREEE (reference sequence). The CDR3 length is 15 residues. The chain's CDR3 is CASSFVGSNTGELFF. CDR3 DNA: TGTGCCAGCAGCTTTGTCGGATCGAACACCGGGGAGCTGTTTTTT.

This chain joins TRBV6-6 and TRBJ2-3; 8 bases line up with TRBD2. The CDR3 consists of 14 residues. The germline V gene has CDR1 MNHNY and CDR2 SVGAGI (reference sequence). V dropped 1 base and J dropped 8; count of bases not matched to a gene: 5. Written as DNA, the CDR3 is TGTGCCAGCAGTTACTTCGGGGGGGAGGCTACGCAGTATTTT. Protein product: CASSYFGGEATQYF.

In its sample, this clone was seen once. The V and J genes are TRBV29-1 and TRBJ2-2, with D tentatively TRBD1 (5 bases). This CDR3 is built from 12 residues. Germline V gene lookup returns CDR1 SQVTM and CDR2 ANQGSEA. V lost 1 base, J lost 5 bases, and 5 bases lay in between. The CDR3 here is CSVEAGTGELFF. In DNA form, the CDR3 reads TGCAGCGTTGAAGCAGGGACCGGGGAGCTGTTTTTT.

Only a few counts were recorded for this clone. The V gene is TRBV7-2, the J gene TRBJ1-3, with D possibly matching TRBD1 (5 bases). V dropped 5 bases and J dropped 0 bases, with 11 bases sitting between them. Germline CDR1 is SGHTA and CDR2 is FQGNSA. This CDR3 region has 15 residues. The chain's CDR3 is CASSGTGFSGNTIYF. The CDR3 DNA follows: TGTGCCAGCAGCGGAACAGGCTTCTCTGGAAACACCATATATTTT.

As concerns this clone: The junction departs from the called germline gene at one end, perhaps through a read error. The chain has TRBV6-6 and TRBJ2-7; possible D gene TRBD1, 6 bases. The germline gives CDR1 MNHNY, CDR2 SVGAGI (reference sequence). CDR3 length equals 16 residues. CDR3 nucleotide sequence: TGTGCCAGCAGCTACTACGTGGCAGGGGAGACCTACGAGCAGTACTTC. Its translation is CASSYYVAGETYEQYF.

J is TRBJ1-3 and V is TRBV6-6; 11 nucleotides match TRBD1. Germline V gene sequence: CDR1 MNHNY, CDR2 SVGAGI (reference sequence). With 5 bases clipped from V and 0 bases from J, the junction kept 3 bases outside the gene matches. The CDR3 runs 16 residues. CDR3 sequence reads: CASSRDRGISGNTIYF. The CDR3 DNA is TGTGCCAGCAGTAGGGACAGGGGGATCTCTGGAAACACCATATATTTT.

This clone was seen only a few times. The chain joins TRBV28 to TRBJ2-7; D may be TRBD2 (5 bases). The germline CDR1 and CDR2 sequences are MDHEN and SYDVKM. The V end was cut by 4 bases, the J end by 4 bases, with 17 bases between. The CDR3 is 15 residues long. CDR3 nucleotide sequence: TGTGCCAGCAGTTCAAGAGGGTCCGGATCATACGAGCAGTACTTC. Protein: CASSSRGSGSYEQYF.

The chain couples TRBV19 to TRBJ1-2; 7 bases are a match to TRBD1. This CDR3 region has 17 residues. Germline-derived CDR1 and CDR2 are LNHDA and SQIVND (reference sequence). The V and J ends lost 5 bases and 3 bases, in that order; junction bases with no gene match: 15. The CDR3 sequence: CASSSAYTGTADYGYTF. The CDR3 DNA sequence: TGTGCCAGTAGTTCGGCCTATACCGGGACAGCGGACTATGGCTACACCTTC.

This chain links TRBV6-1 with TRBJ2-3; D could derive from TRBD1 or TRBD2 (5 bases each). Trimming removed 1 base at V and 4 bases at J, with 9 bases between. CDR3 size: 14 residues. CDR1 and CDR2 from the germline V gene are MNHNS and SASEGT. The CDR3: CASSEGDRADTQYF. The CDR3 region has the DNA TGTGCCAGCAGTGAAGGGGACCGGGCAGATACGCAGTATTTT.

The rearrangement links TRBV7-2 to TRBJ1-6; 7 bases align to TRBD1. Per the germline V gene, CDR1 is SGHTA and CDR2 is FQGNSA. CDR3 length: 15 amino acids. Trimming removed 2 bases from V and 7 bases from J; junction bases left unmatched: 5. CDR3 DNA: TGTGCCAGCAGCTTAAGACGGGACAGCAATTCACCCCTCCACTTT. It translates to CASSLRRDSNSPLHF.

The chain couples TRBV19 to TRBJ2-5, with TRBD1 identical over 8 bases. The germline CDR1 and CDR2 sequences are LNHDA and SQIVND (reference sequence). Trimming at V came to 5 bases and at J to 5 bases, leaving 13 bases not matched to a gene. The CDR3 extends over 16 amino acids. In DNA form, the CDR3 reads TGTGCCAGTAGTCTCGACCTGACAGGGGCTTGGGAGACCCAGTACTTC. Encoded protein: CASSLDLTGAWETQYF.

The chain employs TRBV12-2 and TRBJ1-5; TRBD1, the D gene given by the table, was not confirmed from the DNA. TRBV12-2 is classified as a pseudogene. The CDR3 is 20 residues long. CDR3 protein: CASRSLGWAGEVFSNQPQHF. In DNA form, the CDR3 reads TGTGCAAGTCGCTCCCTGGGTTGGGCAGGTGAAGTGTTTAGCAATCAGCCCCAGCATTTT.